A selection of T cell receptor beta chains follows, all from one sample in a study of monozygotic twins with inflammatory bowel disease. One entry per CDR3 protein, without DNA, is what TCRdb gives after re-calling the 5' RACE reads. In all, the sample yields 200,000 to 250,000 distinct CDR3 sequences. The sequenced material came from blood. These receptors were collected from a human donor with ulcerative colitis or Crohn's disease, or a healthy co-twin of an affected twin (not recorded which). CDR3s include the opening cysteine and the closing phenylalanine or tryptophan. The order of the fields is J gene, V gene, CDR3 protein.

j_call: TRBJ1-5
v_call: TRBV18
cdr3_aa: CASSPVRGDNQPQHF

j_call: TRBJ1-5
v_call: TRBV7-8
cdr3_aa: CASSFGGFNQPQHF

j_call: TRBJ2-5
v_call: TRBV6-5
cdr3_aa: CASSYGRGAGGETQYF

j_call: TRBJ1-2
v_call: TRBV7-2
cdr3_aa: CASTAPPLRQGSRGYTF

j_call: TRBJ2-3
v_call: TRBV5-5
cdr3_aa: CASRALAGSVGDTQYF

j_call: TRBJ2-1
v_call: TRBV6-1
cdr3_aa: CASNLAGSSYNEQFF

j_call: TRBJ2-1
v_call: TRBV5-5
cdr3_aa: CASSPGQGGTYNEQFF

j_call: TRBJ2-1
v_call: TRBV11-2
cdr3_aa: CASSLGMSSYNEQFF

j_call: TRBJ2-1
v_call: TRBV5-1
cdr3_aa: CASSSLEGAGEFYNEQFF

j_call: TRBJ1-1
v_call: TRBV18
cdr3_aa: CASLTNSGNTEAFF

j_call: TRBJ1-4
v_call: TRBV20-1
cdr3_aa: CSASRAGQGMGEKLFF

j_call: TRBJ2-4
v_call: TRBV7-9
cdr3_aa: CASSLVLAAQCIQYF

j_call: TRBJ1-2
v_call: TRBV5-1
cdr3_aa: CASRERDSGEIANYGYTF

j_call: TRBJ2-7
v_call: TRBV5-8
cdr3_aa: CASSLVRGHYEQYF

j_call: TRBJ2-5
v_call: TRBV25-1
cdr3_aa: CASSDPGSPQETQYF

j_call: TRBJ1-2
v_call: TRBV19
cdr3_aa: CASSITGRRYGYTF

j_call: TRBJ2-2
v_call: TRBV7-9
cdr3_aa: CASSSSRPTGELFF

j_call: TRBJ2-1
v_call: TRBV20-1
cdr3_aa: CSASHFSGGTRNEQFF

j_call: TRBJ1-1
v_call: TRBV5-1
cdr3_aa: CASSARPQGDNTEAFF

j_call: TRBJ1-5
v_call: TRBV20-1
cdr3_aa: CSAGRGRYSNQPQHF

j_call: TRBJ2-3
v_call: TRBV6-2/TRBV6-3
cdr3_aa: CATQGGDKFFPADTQYF

j_call: TRBJ2-1
v_call: TRBV12-3/TRBV12-4
cdr3_aa: CASAIGSSYNEQFF

j_call: TRBJ2-5
v_call: TRBV3-1
cdr3_aa: CASSQEQETQYF

j_call: TRBJ2-1
v_call: TRBV4-1
cdr3_aa: CASSQDGGVRQFF

j_call: TRBJ2-1
v_call: TRBV20-1
cdr3_aa: CSARGDINEQFF

j_call: TRBJ1-2
v_call: TRBV10-3
cdr3_aa: CAISGTGQFNYGYTF

j_call: TRBJ2-5
v_call: TRBV20-1
cdr3_aa: CSARDRGTVQETQYF

j_call: TRBJ2-5
v_call: TRBV15
cdr3_aa: CATSRYQETQYF

j_call: TRBJ2-1
v_call: TRBV5-6
cdr3_aa: CASSLRLAGHSDEQFF

j_call: TRBJ1-1
v_call: TRBV12-3/TRBV12-4
cdr3_aa: CASSLAPGGPTEAFF

j_call: TRBJ1-1
v_call: TRBV4-1
cdr3_aa: CASSSTGTYTEAFF

j_call: TRBJ2-7
v_call: TRBV7-9
cdr3_aa: CASSSLTQQYF

j_call: TRBJ2-1
v_call: TRBV24-1
cdr3_aa: CATSDPSGGHVYNEQFF

j_call: TRBJ1-4
v_call: TRBV20-1
cdr3_aa: CSARNMVTKGEKLFF

j_call: TRBJ2-7
v_call: TRBV12-3/TRBV12-4
cdr3_aa: CASRSRGEQYF

j_call: TRBJ2-1
v_call: TRBV20-1
cdr3_aa: CSASPTFRGDEQFF

j_call: TRBJ2-1
v_call: TRBV7-9
cdr3_aa: CASSLIPGFSYNEQFF

j_call: TRBJ2-2
v_call: TRBV5-1
cdr3_aa: CASKGLADTGELFF

j_call: TRBJ1-1
v_call: TRBV25-1
cdr3_aa: CASGETGLLEAFF

j_call: TRBJ2-6
v_call: TRBV5-1
cdr3_aa: CASSSISTGAGANVLTF

j_call: TRBJ1-2
v_call: TRBV5-1
cdr3_aa: CASSRTSDRAYGYTF

j_call: TRBJ1-5
v_call: TRBV3-1
cdr3_aa: CASSPGTGEQPQHF

j_call: TRBJ1-1
v_call: TRBV12-3/TRBV12-4
cdr3_aa: CASSPGLTEAFF

j_call: TRBJ1-1
v_call: TRBV7-2
cdr3_aa: CASSLLRTNTEAFF

j_call: TRBJ2-7
v_call: TRBV21-1
cdr3_aa: CASSIGSPRNSYEQYF

j_call: TRBJ2-7
v_call: TRBV7-3
cdr3_aa: CASSYMPGALYEQYF

j_call: TRBJ1-6
v_call: TRBV7-3
cdr3_aa: CASSLDQNYSPLHF

j_call: TRBJ2-7
v_call: TRBV3-1
cdr3_aa: CASSRPGQGSEQYF

j_call: TRBJ2-7
v_call: TRBV29-1
cdr3_aa: CSVDSPVSYEQYF

j_call: TRBJ1-5
v_call: TRBV20-1
cdr3_aa: CSASHPYSNQPQHF

j_call: TRBJ2-3
v_call: TRBV5-4
cdr3_aa: CASSLVISGGAGRTDTQYF

j_call: TRBJ2-5
v_call: TRBV5-1
cdr3_aa: CASSLEGAYQETQYF

j_call: TRBJ2-5
v_call: TRBV5-1
cdr3_aa: CASSFHRGPQETQYF

j_call: TRBJ2-3
v_call: TRBV20-1
cdr3_aa: CSARDYGTSGTDTQYF

j_call: TRBJ2-2
v_call: TRBV18
cdr3_aa: CASSPRQGTTGELFF